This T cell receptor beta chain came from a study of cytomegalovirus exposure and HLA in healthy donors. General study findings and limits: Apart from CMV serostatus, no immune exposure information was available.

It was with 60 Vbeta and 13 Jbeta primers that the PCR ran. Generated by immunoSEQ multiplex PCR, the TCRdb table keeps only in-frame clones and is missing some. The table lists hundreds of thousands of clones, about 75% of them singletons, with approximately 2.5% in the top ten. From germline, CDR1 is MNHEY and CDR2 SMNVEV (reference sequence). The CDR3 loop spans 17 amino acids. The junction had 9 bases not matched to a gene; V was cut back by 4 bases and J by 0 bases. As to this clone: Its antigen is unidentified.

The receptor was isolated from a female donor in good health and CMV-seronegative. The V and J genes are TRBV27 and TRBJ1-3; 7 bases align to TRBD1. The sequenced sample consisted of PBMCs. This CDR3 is CASSSGDRLDSGNTIYF. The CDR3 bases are TGTGCCAGCAGTTCCGGGGACAGACTGGACTCTGGAAACACCATATATTTT.